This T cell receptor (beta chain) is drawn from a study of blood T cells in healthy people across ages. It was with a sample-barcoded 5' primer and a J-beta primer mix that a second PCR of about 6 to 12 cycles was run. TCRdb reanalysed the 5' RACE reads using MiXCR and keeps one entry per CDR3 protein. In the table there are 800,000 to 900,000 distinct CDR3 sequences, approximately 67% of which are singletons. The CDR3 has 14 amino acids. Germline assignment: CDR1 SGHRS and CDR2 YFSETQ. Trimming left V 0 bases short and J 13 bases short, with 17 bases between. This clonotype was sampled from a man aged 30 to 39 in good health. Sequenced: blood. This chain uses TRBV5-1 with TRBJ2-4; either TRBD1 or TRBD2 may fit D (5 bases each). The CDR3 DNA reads TGCGCCAGCAGCTTGGCCCTTAGGGGAGAGGAGCAGTACTTC. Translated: CASSLALRGEEQYF.